Listed here are 9 T cell receptor beta chains from one sample, sequenced in a study of T cells in Graves' hyperthyroidism and ophthalmopathy. TCR beta CDR3 regions were amplified from RNA. The TCR CDR3 first-round RT-PCR relied on the HTBI primer set. Each CDR3 protein gets one entry after TCRdb re-called the multiplex PCR reads with MiXCR. The sample lists some 490,000 distinct CDR3 sequences, 16% occurring once. Sequencing was performed on blood. All receptors derive from a woman aged 30 to 39 with Graves' ophthalmopathy.

In regard to this clonotype: Just one base apart from a much larger clone, this may be a read error. Because it lacks the conserved phenylalanine or tryptophan at the end, this CDR3 is likely a read error. V is TRBV28 and J is TRBJ1-1; D is unresolved. Trimming removed 8 bases from V and 0 bases from J, with 10 bases in between. Germline V lookup: CDR1 MDHEN, CDR2 SYDVKM. The CDR3 is 13 residues long. The CDR3 protein is CASFSTVNTEAFL. CDR3 coding DNA: TGTGCCAGCTTTTCGACCGTGAACACTGAAGCTTTCTTA.

The chain couples TRBV7-9 to TRBJ2-3; D not certain. Between the trimmed V and J ends, which lost 5 bases and 4 bases, there was a span of 13 bases. Germline V gene data show CDR1 as SEHNR and CDR2 as FQNEAQ (reference sequence). This CDR3 is 14 amino acids long. DNA for the CDR3: TGTGCCAGCAGCCGAGGTGGCGGATCAGATACGCAGTATTTT. This sequence encodes CASSRGGGSDTQYF.

This chain links TRBV28 with TRBJ2-1; no clear D. This CDR3 has 12 residues. V was shortened by 7 bases and J by 4 bases, with 8 bases between the two germline ends. Germline V lookup: CDR1 MDHEN, CDR2 SYDVKM. CDR3 sequence reads: CASMEWYNEQFF. The DNA for the CDR3 is TGTGCCAGCATGGAGTGGTACAATGAGCAGTTCTTC.

This clonotype was observed a handful of times. This chain joins TRBV2 and TRBJ2-4; D perhaps matches TRBD2 (5 bases). Germline loops: CDR1 SNHLY, CDR2 FYNNEI. The CDR3 has 13 residues. V was clipped by 10 bases and J by 0 bases, with 10 bases between them. The CDR3 spells CATRGLAKNIQYF. CDR3 DNA sequence: TGTGCCACCCGAGGGTTAGCCAAAAACATTCAGTACTTC.

The V call is TRBV19, the J call TRBJ2-4; 11 bases are shared with TRBD1. Germline CDR1 reads LNHDA; CDR2 reads SQIVND (reference sequence). CDR3 length: 19 amino acids. Germline trimming cut 4 bases from V and 0 bases from J; bases unmatched to any gene: 11. CDR3 residues: CASSSAGTGGPIAKNIQYF. The CDR3 region has the DNA TGTGCCAGTAGTAGCGCCGGGACAGGGGGACCTATAGCCAAAAACATTCAGTACTTC.

The genes are TRBV9 and TRBJ2-2, with TRBD2 identical over 10 bases. Germline trimming cut 0 bases from V and 6 bases from J; bases unmatched to any gene: 5. This CDR3 region has 16 residues. Germline V gene lookup returns CDR1 SGDLS and CDR2 YYNGEE. CDR3 amino acids: CASSVVPAGGAGELFF. For the CDR3, the DNA is TGTGCCAGCAGCGTAGTCCCAGCGGGAGGGGCCGGGGAGCTGTTTTTT.

This clonotype has a count of ten or more. V is TRBV14 and J is TRBJ1-2; tentative D call: TRBD1 (5 bases). The CDR3 runs to 14 residues. CDR1 is SGHDN and CDR2 is FVKESK in the germline V gene. Between the trimmed V and J ends, which lost 1 base and 4 bases, there was a span of 10 bases. The CDR3 spells CASSQVQGAYGYTF. The CDR3 DNA reads as TGTGCCAGCAGCCAAGTGCAGGGTGCCTATGGCTACACCTTC. The whole variable domain, remainder taken from reference TRBV14 and TRBJ1-2, is EAGVTQFPSHSVIEKGQTVTLRCDPISGHDNLYWYRRVMGKEIKFLLHFVKESKQDESGMPNNRFLAERTGGTYSTLKVQPAELEDSGVYFCASSQVQGAYGYTFGSGTRLTVV.

The rearrangement uses TRBV30 and TRBJ1-3; D remains unclear. Trimming removed 1 base at V and 0 bases at J, with 7 bases between. The germline CDR1 and CDR2 sequences are GTSNPN and SVGIG (reference sequence). This CDR3 has 14 amino acids. In DNA, the CDR3 is TGTGCCTGGAGTGACGGCTTCTCTGGAAACACCATATATTTT. It encodes CAWSDGFSGNTIYF.

The V gene is TRBV3-1, the J gene TRBJ2-5; D perhaps matches TRBD2 (6 bases). From germline, CDR1 is LGHDT and CDR2 YNNKEL (reference sequence). Trimming removed 0 bases at V and 4 bases at J, with 9 bases between. This CDR3 region has 14 residues. The CDR3 sequence: CASSQDPGGETQYF. DNA of the CDR3: TGTGCCAGCAGCCAAGATCCCGGGGGAGAGACCCAGTACTTC.